One sample yielded the 10 T cell receptor beta chains listed below, sequenced in a study of CD8 T cells in ankylosing spondylitis (dated by TCRdb to about 2017). The library was obtained by 5' RACE. TCRdb lists the instrument as Illumina HiSeq 2500. TCRdb reprocessing: public reads trimmed at Q25 with fastp, clones called with MiXCR, in-frame beta chains kept. Rows merge per CDR3 protein into single entries with the most common DNA and genes. This sample lists more than 600,000 distinct CDR3 sequences; roughly 19% were detected once. The ten largest clones add up to around 20% of the sample. The paper as a whole reports these results and caveats: A TCR beta motif made up of several highly homologous amino acid variants appeared to be characteristic of blood from ankylosing spondylitis patients.

Their target antigens are unknown. Sequencing was done on a sample of blood, either unsorted or a sorted T cell fraction (not recorded which). These receptor sequences come from a male donor with ankylosing spondylitis.

A few counts support this clonotype. The chain joins TRBV27 to TRBJ2-1; D possibly corresponds to TRBD2 (5 bases). Germline CDR1 MNHEY, CDR2 SMNVEV (reference sequence). Between the trimmed V and J ends, which lost 0 bases and 9 bases, there was a span of 9 bases. The CDR3 runs to 13 residues. The CDR3 loop is CASSLSSGIEQFF. CDR3 DNA: TGTGCCAGCAGTTTATCGTCGGGGATTGAGCAGTTCTTC.

The chain combines TRBV10-3 with TRBJ1-2, with D uncertain. The CDR3 extends over 16 amino acids. Germline CDR1 and CDR2: ENHRY and SYGVKD. V was clipped by 3 bases and J by 5 bases, with 19 bases between them. CDR3 protein: CAISDGRPPEGYGYTF. The DNA for the CDR3 is TGTGCCATCAGTGATGGGCGGCCACCCGAAGGTTATGGCTACACCTTC.

The chain employs TRBV2 and TRBJ2-7; D may be TRBD1 (5 bases). Germline V lookup: CDR1 SNHLY, CDR2 FYNNEI. The CDR3 has 12 amino acids. V lost 7 bases, J lost 0 bases, and 7 bases lay in between. This CDR3 is CASNQGSYEQYF. The DNA for the CDR3 is TGTGCCAGCAACCAGGGCTCCTACGAGCAGTACTTC.

J is TRBJ1-2 and V is TRBV21-1; whether TRBD1, the table's D call, matches the DNA was not checked. TRBV21-1 is termed a pseudogene. The CDR3 is 18 residues long. CDR3 nucleotide sequence: TGTGCCAGCACCCGAAGGAGGGGGGCCAGACAGGGGAGTAATGGCTACACCTTC. Translated: CASTRRRGARQGSNGYTF.

The rearrangement joins TRBV12-3 or TRBV12-4 to TRBJ1-1; D may be TRBD1 (5 bases). V was shortened by 5 bases and J by 4 bases, with 14 bases between the two germline ends. This CDR3 region has 14 residues. Here the CDR3 reads CASSPEQGVTEAFF. The CDR3 DNA is TGTGCCAGCAGTCCTGAGCAGGGAGTCACTGAAGCTTTCTTT.

This clonotype has just a few counts. J is TRBJ1-1 and V is TRBV5-1; 11 bases agree with TRBD1. CDR1 and CDR2 (germline): SGHRS, YFSETQ. The V gene end was trimmed by 4 bases and the J gene end by 5 bases; junction bases not matched to a gene: 13. CDR3 size: 17 residues. The CDR3 spells CASSPFWDRGGETEAFF. In nucleotides, the CDR3 is TGCGCCAGCAGCCCGTTTTGGGACAGGGGGGGAGAAACTGAAGCTTTCTTT.

The chain combines TRBV7-8 with TRBJ2-2, with D uncertain. This CDR3 has 16 residues. In germline, CDR1 is SGHVS, CDR2 FQNEAQ. V dropped 1 base and J dropped 3 bases, with 12 bases sitting between them. The CDR3, as DNA: TGTGCCAGCAGCTTAGGGTCGAGACGCGACACCGGGGAGCTGTTTTTT. Protein sequence: CASSLGSRRDTGELFF.

This clonotype was recorded once. This chain connects TRBV6-1 to TRBJ2-7; no firm D call. The CDR3 length is 13 residues. The V gene lost 3 bases and the J gene lost 5 bases, with 11 bases spanning the gap. The germline CDR1 and CDR2 sequences are MNHNS and SASEGT. The CDR3 DNA is TGTGCCAGCAGTGACACTCAGGTCCACGAGCAGTACTTC. This gives the protein CASSDTQVHEQYF.

This clonotype was counted only a few times. The V and J genes are TRBV5-1 and TRBJ2-7, with 8 bases aligning to TRBD1. Germline values: CDR1 SGHRS, CDR2 YFSETQ. The CDR3 loop spans 14 amino acids. After removal of 5 bases from V and 3 bases from J, the junction contained 7 bases not matched to a gene. CDR3 DNA sequence: TGCGCCAGCAGGTTCTCACAGGGGGGCTACGAGCAGTACTTC. Translated: CASRFSQGGYEQYF.

The rearrangement links TRBV4-3 to TRBJ2-4; 8 bases are a match to TRBD1. The CDR3 length is 17 residues. V shed 1 base and J 1 base; nucleotides not matched to a gene: 6. Germline CDR1 is LGHNA and CDR2 is YSLEER. CDR3 bases: TGCGCCAGCAGCCAAGTTAGGGACAGGTGGGCCAAAAACATTCAGTACTTC. Encoded protein: CASSQVRDRWAKNIQYF.